The 9 T cell receptor beta chains listed next were all sequenced from one sample in a study of blood T cells in healthy people across ages. Using a J-beta primer mix together with a sample-barcoded 5' primer, a second PCR was run for roughly 6 to 12 cycles. TCRdb re-analysed the 5' RACE reads in MiXCR, keeping a single row per CDR3 protein. The table shows 800,000 or so distinct CDR3 sequences, with 55% to 65% occurring only once. What was sequenced was blood. The source of these receptors is a man aged 30 to 45 in good health.

The sample holds a few counts of this clonotype. This sequence joins TRBV7-2 and TRBJ2-7, with 13 bases identical to TRBD2. CDR3 length: 13 residues. J gave up 7 bases and V 4 bases, and 1 base lay outside the gene matches. The germline CDR1 and CDR2 sequences are SGHTA and FQGNSA. The CDR3 nucleotides are TGTGCCAGCAGCTCGGGACTAGCGGGAGAGCAGTACTTC. Translated: CASSSGLAGEQYF.

The table lists this clonotype with a few counts. The chain carries TRBV28 and TRBJ2-7; possibly TRBD1 or TRBD2 for D (5 bases each). The V gene lost 5 bases and the J gene lost 3 bases, with 17 bases spanning the gap. This CDR3 spans 15 amino acids. CDR1 is MDHEN, CDR2 SYDVKM, per germline. The CDR3 here is CASSTYRDGFYEQYF. The CDR3 coding sequence is TGTGCCAGCAGTACATACCGGGACGGATTCTACGAGCAGTACTTC.

This clonotype was seen many times. CDR3 nucleotides: TGCAGTGCTAGAAACCAGGGGAGGGCTTTGAACACTGAAGCTTTCTTT. The encoded protein is CSARNQGRALNTEAFF. The V gene is TRBV20-1, the J gene TRBJ1-1, with D possibly matching TRBD1 (6 bases). The CDR3 covers 16 residues. V shed 2 bases and J shed 0 bases, with 16 bases lying between them. CDR1 and CDR2 from the germline V gene are DFQATT and SNEGSKA (reference sequence).

The rearrangement joins TRBV5-6 to TRBJ2-5; tentative D call: TRBD1 (6 bases). The ends were cut back, 5 bases at V and 1 base at J, with 12 bases in the middle. This CDR3 comprises 14 residues. CDR1 and CDR2 (germline): SGHDT, YYEEEE. CDR3 coding DNA: TGTGCCAGCAGAACTACAGGGTCCCAAGAGACCCAGTACTTC. Amino acids: CASRTTGSQETQYF.

V and J are TRBV4-3 and TRBJ1-5; no clear D gene. Trimming left V 0 bases short and J 4 bases short, with 10 bases between. Looked up from germline, CDR1 is LGHNA and CDR2 is YSLEER. The CDR3 is 15 amino acids. This chain's CDR3 is CASSQDFGGNQPQHF. The CDR3 DNA reads as TGCGCCAGCAGCCAAGATTTTGGTGGGAATCAGCCCCAGCATTTT.

This CDR3 reads CASTKDFSTDTQYF. The CDR3 DNA is TGTGCCAGCACTAAGGACTTTAGCACAGATACGCAGTATTTT. The chain recombines TRBV2 with TRBJ2-3, with D perhaps matching TRBD2 (5 bases). Per the germline V gene, CDR1 is SNHLY and CDR2 is FYNNEI. The CDR3 runs 14 residues. Trimming cost V 7 bases and J 0 bases, with 11 bases left between them.

The chain recombines TRBV20-1 with TRBJ2-3; 9 bases are a match to TRBD2. Germline CDR1 DFQATT, CDR2 SNEGSKA (reference sequence). The CDR3 sequence is 13 residues long. The J segment lost 10 bases and the V segment lost 1 base, leaving 6 bases of the junction unmatched. In DNA, the CDR3 is TGCAGTGCTAGAGTAGCGGGGGACCTATCGCAGTATTTT. Encoded protein: CSARVAGDLSQYF.

To note about this clonotype: A junction boundary mismatches the germline segment, possibly from a read error. CDR3 in amino acids: CASSYTTGVNEQFF. The CDR3 coding sequence is TGTGCTAGCAGTTACACCACAGGGGTCAATGAGCAGTTCTTC. The chain links TRBV6-6 to TRBJ2-1; 7 positions match TRBD1. Germline loops: CDR1 MNHNY, CDR2 SVGAGI (reference sequence). CDR3 size: 14 residues.

This clonotype was observed a handful of times. This chain uses TRBV15 with TRBJ2-1; D perhaps matches TRBD1 (6 bases). Germline lookup yields CDR1 LNHNV and CDR2 YYDKDF (reference sequence). The ends were cut back, 9 bases at V and 3 bases at J, with 15 bases in the middle. This CDR3 has 14 amino acids. The CDR3: CATEDSRGYNEQFF. CDR3 in DNA: TGTGCCACAGAGGACAGTCGAGGCTACAATGAGCAGTTCTTC.